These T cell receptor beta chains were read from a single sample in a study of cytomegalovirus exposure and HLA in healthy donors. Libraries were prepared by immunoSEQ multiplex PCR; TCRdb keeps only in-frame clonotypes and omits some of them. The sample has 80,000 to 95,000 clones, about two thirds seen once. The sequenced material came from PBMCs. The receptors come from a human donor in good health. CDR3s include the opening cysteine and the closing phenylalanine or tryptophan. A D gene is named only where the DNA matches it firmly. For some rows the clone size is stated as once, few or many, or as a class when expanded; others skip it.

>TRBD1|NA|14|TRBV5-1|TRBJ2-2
CASSAGQGTGELFF
TGCGCCAGCAGCGCCGGACAGGGCACCGGGGAGCTGTTTTTT
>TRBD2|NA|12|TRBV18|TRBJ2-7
CASSAGEGEQYF
TGTGCCAGCTCGGCCGGGGAGGGCGAGCAGTACTTC
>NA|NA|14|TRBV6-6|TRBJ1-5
CASSDGQGVQPQHF
TGTGCCAGCAGTGATGGTCAGGGCGTGCAGCCCCAGCATTTT
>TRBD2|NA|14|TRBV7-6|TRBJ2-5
CASSLAGGRETQYF
TGTGCCAGCAGCTTAGCGGGGGGGAGGGAGACCCAGTACTTC
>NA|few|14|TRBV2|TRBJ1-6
CASSEETSNSPLHF
TGTGCCAGCAGTGAGGAGACTTCTAATTCACCCCTCCACTTT
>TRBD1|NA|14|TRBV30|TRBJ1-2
CAWSVYRTGVGYTF
TGTGCCTGGAGTGTTTATCGGACAGGGGTTGGCTACACCTTC
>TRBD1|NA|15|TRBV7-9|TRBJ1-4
CASSLGTGRNEKLFF
TGTGCCAGCAGCTTAGGGACAGGGCGGAATGAAAAACTGTTTTTT
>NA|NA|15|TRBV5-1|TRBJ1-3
CASSLTGSLGNTIYF
TGCGCCAGCAGCCTAACCGGGTCTCTAGGAAACACCATATATTTT
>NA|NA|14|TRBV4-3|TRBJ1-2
CASSSKGANYGYTF
TGCGCCAGCAGCTCGAAGGGAGCTAACTATGGCTACACCTTC
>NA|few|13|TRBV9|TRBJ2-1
CASAAYNADEQFF
TGTGCCAGCGCAGCGTATAATGCTGATGAGCAGTTCTTC
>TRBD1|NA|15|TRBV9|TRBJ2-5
CASSPRDRDQETQYF
TGTGCCAGCAGCCCAAGGGACAGAGACCAAGAGACCCAGTACTTC
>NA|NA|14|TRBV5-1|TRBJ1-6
CASSLGRTVSPLHF
TGCGCCAGCAGCTTAGGCCGGACAGTTTCACCCCTCCACTTT
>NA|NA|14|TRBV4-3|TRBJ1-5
CASSQDRGKEPQHF
TGCGCCAGCAGCCAAGATAGAGGGAAGGAGCCCCAGCATTTT
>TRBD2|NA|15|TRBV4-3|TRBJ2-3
CASSRGLAVTDTQYF
TGCGCCAGCAGCCGTGGACTAGCGGTCACAGATACGCAGTATTTT
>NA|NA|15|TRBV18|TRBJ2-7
CASSPPGQGSYEQYF
TGTGCCAGCTCACCACCCGGTCAGGGCTCCTACGAGCAGTACTTC
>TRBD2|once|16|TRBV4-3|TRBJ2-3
CASSDAGASGTDTQYF
TGCGCCAGCAGCGATGCTGGGGCTAGCGGTACAGATACGCAGTATTTT
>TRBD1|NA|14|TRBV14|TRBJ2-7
CASSPTGGPGEQYF
TGTGCCAGCAGTCCGACAGGGGGGCCCGGCGAGCAGTACTTC
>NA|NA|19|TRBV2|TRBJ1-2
CASSEVAFGPGGYYYGYTF
NA
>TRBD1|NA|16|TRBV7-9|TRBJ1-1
CASSVTPGTGDTEAFF
TGTGCCAGCAGCGTGACCCCCGGGACAGGGGACACTGAAGCTTTCTTT
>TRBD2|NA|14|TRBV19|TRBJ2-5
CASSRGGVGETQYF
TGTGCCAGTAGTAGGGGGGGGGTAGGAGAGACCCAGTACTTC
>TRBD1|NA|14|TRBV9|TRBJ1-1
CASSVQTGTTEAFF
TGTGCCAGCAGCGTTCAGACAGGGACCACTGAAGCTTTCTTT
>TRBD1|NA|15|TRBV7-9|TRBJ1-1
CASSPLQGMNTEAFF
TGTGCCAGCAGCCCGCTACAGGGGATGAACACTGAAGCTTTCTTT
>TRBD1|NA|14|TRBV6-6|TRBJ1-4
CASRLQGALEKLFF
TGTGCCAGCAGATTACAGGGGGCGCTTGAAAAACTGTTTTTT
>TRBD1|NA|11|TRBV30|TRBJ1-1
CAWNQQGAAFF
TGTGCCTGGAACCAACAGGGGGCAGCTTTCTTT
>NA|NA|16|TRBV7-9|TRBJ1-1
CASSPIPLTGSPEAFF
TGTGCCAGCAGCCCTATTCCACTTACAGGGTCCCCCGAAGCTTTCTTT
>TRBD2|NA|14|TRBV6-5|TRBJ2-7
CASSYLAGRYEQYF
TGTGCCAGCAGTTACCTAGCGGGTCGGTACGAGCAGTACTTC
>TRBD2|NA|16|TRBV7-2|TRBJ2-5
CASSPGLAGVQETQYF
TGTGCCAGCAGCCCCGGACTAGCGGGGGTCCAAGAGACCCAGTACTTC
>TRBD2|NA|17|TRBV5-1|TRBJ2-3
CASSPSIPGLGTDTQYF
TGCGCCAGCAGCCCGTCGATACCGGGACTAGGCACAGATACGCAGTATTTT
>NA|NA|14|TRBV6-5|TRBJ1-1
CASSERQINTEAFF
TGTGCCAGCAGTGAGAGACAGATTAACACTGAAGCTTTCTTT
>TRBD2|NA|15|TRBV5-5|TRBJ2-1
CASSPVAGARDEQFF
TGTGCCAGCAGCCCGGTAGCGGGGGCTCGGGATGAGCAGTTCTTC
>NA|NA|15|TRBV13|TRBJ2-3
CASSKQGPSTDTQYF
TGTGCCAGCAGCAAACAGGGACCGAGCACAGATACGCAGTATTTT
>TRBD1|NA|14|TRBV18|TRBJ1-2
CASSPVRGDYGYTF
TGTGCCAGCTCACCAGTCAGGGGGGACTATGGCTACACCTTC
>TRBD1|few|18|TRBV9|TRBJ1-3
CASSVDLGTGNSGNTIYF
TGTGCCAGCAGCGTAGATTTGGGGACAGGTAACTCTGGAAACACCATATATTTT
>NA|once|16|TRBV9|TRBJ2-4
CASSVGGSPTKNIQYF
TGTGCCAGCAGCGTAGGGGGCAGCCCTACCAAAAACATTCAGTACTTC
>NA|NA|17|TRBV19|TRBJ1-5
CASSTMNHRVSNQPQHF
TGTGCCAGTAGTACTATGAACCACAGGGTAAGCAATCAGCCCCAGCATTTT
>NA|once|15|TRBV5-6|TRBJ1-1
CASSLSGDYNTEAFF
TGTGCCAGCAGCTTGTCGGGGGATTATAACACTGAAGCTTTCTTT
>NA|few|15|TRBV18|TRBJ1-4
CASSPAGDLHEKLFF
TGTGCCAGCTCACCGGCAGGGGACCTACATGAAAAACTGTTTTTT
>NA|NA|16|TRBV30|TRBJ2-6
CAGTSGGFSGANVLTF
TGTGCCGGCACCTCAGGGGGGTTCTCTGGGGCCAACGTCCTGACTTTC
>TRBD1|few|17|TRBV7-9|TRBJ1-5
CASSGGGTGLLDQPQHF
TGTGCCAGCAGCGGGGGCGGGACAGGGCTTTTAGATCAGCCCCAGCATTTT
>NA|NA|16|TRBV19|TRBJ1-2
CASSIQGGGGYYGYTF
TGTGCCAGTAGTATACAAGGAGGAGGAGGGTACTATGGCTACACCTTC
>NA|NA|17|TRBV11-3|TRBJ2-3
CASSPAKTGTLTDTQYF
TGTGCCAGCAGCCCTGCAAAGACCGGGACACTCACAGATACGCAGTATTTT
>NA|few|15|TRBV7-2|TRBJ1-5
CASSGTRGNNQPQHF
TGTGCCAGCAGCGGAACCAGGGGTAACAATCAGCCCCAGCATTTT
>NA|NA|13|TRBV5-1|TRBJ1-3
CASGIQGEDTIYF
TGCGCCAGCGGCATACAGGGCGAGGACACCATATATTTT
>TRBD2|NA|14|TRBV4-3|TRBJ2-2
CASRGLGGTGELFF
TGCGCCAGCCGCGGACTAGGAGGTACCGGGGAGCTGTTTTTT
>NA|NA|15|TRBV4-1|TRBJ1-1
CASSQVSTSNTEAFF
TGCGCCAGCAGCCAAGTATCGACATCGAACACTGAAGCTTTCTTT
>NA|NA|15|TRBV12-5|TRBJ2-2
CASGRQVIGTGELFF
TGTGCTAGTGGGCGACAGGTGATTGGCACCGGGGAGCTGTTTTTT
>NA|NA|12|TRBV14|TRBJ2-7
CASSQDSDEQYF
TGTGCCAGCAGCCAAGACAGCGACGAGCAGTACTTC
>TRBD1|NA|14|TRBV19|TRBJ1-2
CASSPGTGNYGYTF
TGTGCCAGTAGTCCCGGGACAGGGAACTATGGCTACACCTTC